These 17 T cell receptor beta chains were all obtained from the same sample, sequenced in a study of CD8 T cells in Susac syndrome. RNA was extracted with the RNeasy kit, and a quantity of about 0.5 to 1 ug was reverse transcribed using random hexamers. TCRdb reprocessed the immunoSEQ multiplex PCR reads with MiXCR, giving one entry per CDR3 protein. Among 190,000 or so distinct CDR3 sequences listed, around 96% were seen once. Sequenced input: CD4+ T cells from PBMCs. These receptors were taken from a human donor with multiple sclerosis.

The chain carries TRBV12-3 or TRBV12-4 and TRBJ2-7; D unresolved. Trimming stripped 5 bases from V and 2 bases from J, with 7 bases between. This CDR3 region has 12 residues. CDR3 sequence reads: CASSVNTYEQYF. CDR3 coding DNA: TGTGCCAGCAGTGTTAACACCTACGAGCAGTACTTC.

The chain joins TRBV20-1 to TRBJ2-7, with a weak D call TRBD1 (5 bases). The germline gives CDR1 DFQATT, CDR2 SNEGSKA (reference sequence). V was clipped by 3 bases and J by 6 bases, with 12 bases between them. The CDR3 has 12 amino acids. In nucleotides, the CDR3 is TGCAGTGCTAGTTCTCAGGGTAGCGAGCAGTACTTC. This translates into CSASSQGSEQYF.

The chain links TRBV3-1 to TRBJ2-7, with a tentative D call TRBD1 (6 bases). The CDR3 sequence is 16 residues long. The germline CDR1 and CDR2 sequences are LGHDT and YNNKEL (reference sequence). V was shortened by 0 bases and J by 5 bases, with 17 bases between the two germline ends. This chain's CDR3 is CASSQELGAGFDEQYF. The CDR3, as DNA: TGTGCCAGCAGCCAAGAACTGGGGGCGGGTTTCGACGAGCAGTACTTC.

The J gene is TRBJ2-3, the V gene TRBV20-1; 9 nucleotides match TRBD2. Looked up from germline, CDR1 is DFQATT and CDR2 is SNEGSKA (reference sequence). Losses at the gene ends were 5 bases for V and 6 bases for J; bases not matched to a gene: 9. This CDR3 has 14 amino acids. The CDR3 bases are TGCAGTGCTTCTAGTAGCGGGGGAGGGGATACGCAGTATTTT. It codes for CSASSSGGGDTQYF.

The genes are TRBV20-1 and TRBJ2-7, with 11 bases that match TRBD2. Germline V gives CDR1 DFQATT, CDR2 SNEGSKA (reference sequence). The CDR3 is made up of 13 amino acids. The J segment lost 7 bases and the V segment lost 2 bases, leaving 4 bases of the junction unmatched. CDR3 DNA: TGCAGTGCTAGACTAGCGGGGGGACGGGAGCAGTACTTC. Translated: CSARLAGGREQYF.

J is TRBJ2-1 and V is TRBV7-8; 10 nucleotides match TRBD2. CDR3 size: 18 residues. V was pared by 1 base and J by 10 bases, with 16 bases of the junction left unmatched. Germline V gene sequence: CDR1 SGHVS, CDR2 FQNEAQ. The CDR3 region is CASSLVPRAGGPFGEQFF. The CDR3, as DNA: TGTGCCAGCAGCTTAGTACCCCGAGCGGGAGGGCCTTTTGGGGAGCAGTTCTTC.

The CDR3 sequence is CSVRENEKLFF. The CDR3, as DNA: TGCAGCGTTCGGGAAAATGAAAAACTGTTTTTT. The chain couples TRBV29-1 to TRBJ1-4; D unclear. CDR1 is SQVTM and CDR2 is ANQGSEA in the germline V gene. Trimming cost V 5 bases and J 5 bases, with 6 bases left between them. The length of the CDR3 is 11 residues.

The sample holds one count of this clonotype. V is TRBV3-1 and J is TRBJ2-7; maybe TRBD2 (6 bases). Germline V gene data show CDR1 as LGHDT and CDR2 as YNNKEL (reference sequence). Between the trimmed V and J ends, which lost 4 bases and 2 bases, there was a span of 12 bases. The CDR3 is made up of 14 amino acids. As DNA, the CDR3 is TGTGCCAGCAGCCCACAACCGGGGGCCTACGAGCAGTACTTC. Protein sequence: CASSPQPGAYEQYF.

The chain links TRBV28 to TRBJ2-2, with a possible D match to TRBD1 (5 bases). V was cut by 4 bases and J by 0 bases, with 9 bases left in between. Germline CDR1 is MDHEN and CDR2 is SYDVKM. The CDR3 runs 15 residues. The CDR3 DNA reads TGTGCCAGCAGTTCTGGGGCCGCGAACACCGGGGAGCTGTTTTTT. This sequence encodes CASSSGAANTGELFF.

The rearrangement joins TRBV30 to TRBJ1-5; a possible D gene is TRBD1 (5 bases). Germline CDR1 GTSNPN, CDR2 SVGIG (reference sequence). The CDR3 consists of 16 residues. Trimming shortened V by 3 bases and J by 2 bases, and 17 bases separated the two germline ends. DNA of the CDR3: TGTGCCTGGAGCCCAATCCGGGGACTACGCAATCAGCCCCAGCATTTT. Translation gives CAWSPIRGLRNQPQHF.

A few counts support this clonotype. The CDR3 sequence is CASSPLGGANEQFF. In DNA, the CDR3 is TGTGCCAGCAGTCCCCTCGGGGGGGCTAATGAGCAGTTCTTC. V gene TRBV6-2 or TRBV6-3 combines with J gene TRBJ2-1; TRBD2 matches 8 bases. The length of the CDR3 is 14 residues. Germline-derived CDR1 and CDR2 are MNHEY and SVGEGT. With V trimmed by 5 bases and J by 7 bases, 7 bases remained unmatched.

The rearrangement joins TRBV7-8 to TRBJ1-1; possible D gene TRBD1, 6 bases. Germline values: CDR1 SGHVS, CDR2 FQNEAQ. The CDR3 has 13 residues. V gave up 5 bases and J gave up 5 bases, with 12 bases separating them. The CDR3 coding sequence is TGTGCCAGCAGCCAGGACAGAAGGACTGAAGCTTTCTTT. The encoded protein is CASSQDRRTEAFF.

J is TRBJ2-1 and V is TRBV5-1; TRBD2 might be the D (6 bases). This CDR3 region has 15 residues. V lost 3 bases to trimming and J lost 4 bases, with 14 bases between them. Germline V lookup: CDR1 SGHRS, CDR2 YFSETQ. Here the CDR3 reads CASSSQSGEYNEQFF. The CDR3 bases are TGCGCCAGCAGCTCTCAGTCGGGGGAGTACAATGAGCAGTTCTTC.

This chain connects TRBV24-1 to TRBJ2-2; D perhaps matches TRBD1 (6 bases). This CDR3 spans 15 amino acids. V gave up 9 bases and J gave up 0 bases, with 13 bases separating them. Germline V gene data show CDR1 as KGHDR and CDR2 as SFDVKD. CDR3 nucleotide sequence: TGTGCCACCGCGCGGACAGAGACGAACACCGGGGAGCTGTTTTTT. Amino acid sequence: CATARTETNTGELFF.

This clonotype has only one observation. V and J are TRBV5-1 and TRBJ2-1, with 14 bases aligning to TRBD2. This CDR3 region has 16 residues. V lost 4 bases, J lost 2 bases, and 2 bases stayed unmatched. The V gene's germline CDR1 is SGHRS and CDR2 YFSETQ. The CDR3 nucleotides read TGCGCCAGCAGCAGGGGACTAGCGGGAGCCTACAATGAGCAGTTCTTC. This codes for CASSRGLAGAYNEQFF.

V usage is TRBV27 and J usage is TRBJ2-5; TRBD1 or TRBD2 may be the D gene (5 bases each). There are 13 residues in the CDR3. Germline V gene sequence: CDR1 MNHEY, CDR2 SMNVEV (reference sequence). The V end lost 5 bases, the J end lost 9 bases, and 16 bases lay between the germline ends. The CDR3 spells CASSPDRERAQYF. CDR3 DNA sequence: TGTGCCAGCAGTCCAGACAGAGAGAGGGCCCAGTACTTC.

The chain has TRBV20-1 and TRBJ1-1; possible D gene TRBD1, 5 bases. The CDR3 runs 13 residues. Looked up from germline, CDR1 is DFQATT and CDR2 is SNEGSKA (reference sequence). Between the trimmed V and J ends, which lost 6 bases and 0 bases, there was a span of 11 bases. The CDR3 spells CSAGRGVNTEAFF. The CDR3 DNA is TGCAGTGCGGGGAGAGGGGTGAACACTGAAGCTTTCTTT.